This TCR beta chain was recovered during a study of blood T cells in healthy people across ages. Study-wide results and limits: Roughly linear age-related decline in beta diversity appeared, significant by age approximately 41. No one knew whether donors had CMV, which possibly confounded expanded clonotype changes.

Comment on this clonotype: Its antigen is undetermined.

A J-beta primer mix and a sample-barcoded 5' primer were used in a second PCR of about 7 to 12 cycles. TCRdb used MiXCR to reprocess the 5' RACE reads, holding one entry per CDR3 protein. This sample yields some 780,000 distinct CDR3 sequences, of which roughly three fifths are seen a single time; approximately 24% belongs to the top ten. Per germline, CDR1 MGHDK and CDR2 SYGVNS. The V and J ends lost 1 base and 1 base respectively, with 7 bases between them. The CDR3 length is 14 residues. This TCR was recovered from a man aged 35 to 55 in good health. The rearrangement uses TRBV25-1 and TRBJ2-5, with D hard to call. Material: blood. CDR3 sequence reads: CASSESRAQETQYF. The DNA for the CDR3 is TGTGCCAGCAGTGAATCGAGAGCCCAAGAGACCCAGTACTTC.